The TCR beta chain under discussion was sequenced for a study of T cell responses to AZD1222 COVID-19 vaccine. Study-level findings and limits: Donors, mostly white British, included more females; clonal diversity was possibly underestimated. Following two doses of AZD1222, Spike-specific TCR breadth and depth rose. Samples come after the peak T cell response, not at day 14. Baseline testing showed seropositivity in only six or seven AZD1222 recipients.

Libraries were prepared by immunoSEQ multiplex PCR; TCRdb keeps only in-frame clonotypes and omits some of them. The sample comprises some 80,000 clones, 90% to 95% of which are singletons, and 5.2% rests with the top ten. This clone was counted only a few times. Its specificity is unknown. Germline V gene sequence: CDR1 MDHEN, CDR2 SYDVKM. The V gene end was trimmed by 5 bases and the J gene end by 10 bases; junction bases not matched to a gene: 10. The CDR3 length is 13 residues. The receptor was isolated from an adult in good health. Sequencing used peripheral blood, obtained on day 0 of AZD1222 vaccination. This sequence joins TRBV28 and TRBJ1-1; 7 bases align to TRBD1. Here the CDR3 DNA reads TGTGCCAGCAGTCCTCTCTTGACAGGGAGAGCTTTCTTT. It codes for CASSPLLTGRAFF.